Included here is one T cell receptor (beta chain) sequence, with context. This specimen belongs to a study of blood T cell repertoires in COVID-19. The protocol was immunoSEQ multiplex PCR, while the TCRdb copy is restricted to in-frame clones and leaves out a portion. This table holds around 66,000 clones, roughly 75% found once. The CDR3 runs 15 residues. The germline CDR1 and CDR2 sequences are SGDLS and YYNGEE. V was cut by 4 bases and J by 1 base, with 15 bases left in between. The specimen was peripheral blood. This chain uses TRBV9 with TRBJ2-7; no clear D. The receptor was derived from a human donor in a cohort sampled during active COVID-19. CDR3 bases: TGTGCCAGCAGCCTCGAGGAGTACGGGTCCTACGAGCAGTACTTC. It yields the protein CASSLEEYGSYEQYF.